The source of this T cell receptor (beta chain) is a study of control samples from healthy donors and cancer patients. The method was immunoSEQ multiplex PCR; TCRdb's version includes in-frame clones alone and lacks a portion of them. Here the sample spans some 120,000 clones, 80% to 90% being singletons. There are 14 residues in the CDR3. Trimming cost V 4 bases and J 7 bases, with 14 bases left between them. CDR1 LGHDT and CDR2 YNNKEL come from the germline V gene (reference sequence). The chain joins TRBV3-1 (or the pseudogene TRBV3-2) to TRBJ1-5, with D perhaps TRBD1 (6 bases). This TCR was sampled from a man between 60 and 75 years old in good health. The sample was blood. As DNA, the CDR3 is TGTGCCAGCAGCCCATGGGACATACAGCAGCCCCAGCATTTT. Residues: CASSPWDIQQPQHF.